The entry below gives a single T cell receptor (beta chain) sequence along with its context. Antigen: not known. One base away lies a much larger clone, so this may be a sequencing read error. This entry is derived from a study of T cell repertoires in cytomegalovirus infection. The overall study: Matching HLA type, along with CMV infection, was indicated by public TCR beta signatures.

The study, taken as a whole, reports: Ex vivo responses were dominated by HLA-C-restricted CMV-specific TCR beta clonotypes.

TCRdb called the reads again in MiXCR, with one record for every CDR3 protein. The sample has some 230,000 distinct CDR3 sequences, 22% seen once. Sequenced material: CD8+ T cells from PBMCs. The TCR comes from a human donor in good health (CMV status not recorded). Some clones in this sample may be carry-over from other donors' samples.

The CDR3 protein is CASSARQAAYEQYF. For the CDR3, the DNA is TGTGCCAGCAGCGCGAGACAGGCCGCTTACGAGCAGTACTTC. This chain uses TRBV7-2 with TRBJ2-7; possibly TRBD1 for D (6 bases). V was clipped by 5 bases and J by 4 bases, with 15 bases between them. This CDR3 region has 14 residues. Germline-derived CDR1 and CDR2 are SGHTA and FQGNSA.